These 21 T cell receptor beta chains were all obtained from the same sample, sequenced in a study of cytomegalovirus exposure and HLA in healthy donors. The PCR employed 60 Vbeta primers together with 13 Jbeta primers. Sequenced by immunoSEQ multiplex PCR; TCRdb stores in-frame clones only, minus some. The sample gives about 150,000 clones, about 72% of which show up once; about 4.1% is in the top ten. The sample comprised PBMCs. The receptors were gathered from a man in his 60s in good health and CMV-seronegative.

The CDR3: CASRQRQGDSLDGYTF. DNA of the CDR3: TGTGCCAGCAGGCAACGCCAAGGGGACTCTCTGGATGGCTACACCTTC. This sequence joins TRBV5-4 and TRBJ1-2, with D possibly TRBD1 on 5 matching bases. This CDR3 region has 16 residues. Germline V CDR1 and CDR2: SGHNT, YYREEE (reference sequence). Trimming cost V 5 bases and J 6 bases, with 23 bases left between them.

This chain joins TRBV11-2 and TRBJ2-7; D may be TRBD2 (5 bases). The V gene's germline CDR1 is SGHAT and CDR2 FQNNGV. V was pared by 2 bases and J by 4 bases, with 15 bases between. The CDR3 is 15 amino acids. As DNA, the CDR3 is TGTGCCAGCAGCTTAAGTGCCGGGATCGGATACGAGCAGTACTTC. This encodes CASSLSAGIGYEQYF. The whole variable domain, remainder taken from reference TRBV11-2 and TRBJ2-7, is EAGVAQSPRYKIIEKRQSVAFWCNPISGHATLYWYQQILGQGPKLLIQFQNNGVVDDSQLPKDRFSAERLKGVDSTLKIQPAKLEDSAVYLCASSLSAGIGYEQYFGPGTRLTVT.

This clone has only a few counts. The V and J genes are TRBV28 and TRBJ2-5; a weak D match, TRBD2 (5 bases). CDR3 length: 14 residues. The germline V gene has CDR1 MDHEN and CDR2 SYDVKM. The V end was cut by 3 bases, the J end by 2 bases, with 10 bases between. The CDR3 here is CASSFSQRQETQYF. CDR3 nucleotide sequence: TGTGCCAGCAGTTTCTCACAGCGGCAAGAGACCCAGTACTTC. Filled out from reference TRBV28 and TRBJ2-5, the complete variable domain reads DVKVTQSSRYLVKRTGEKVFLECVQDMDHENMFWYRQDPGLGLRLIYFSYDVKMKEKGDIPEGYSVSREKKERFSLILESASTNQTSMYLCASSFSQRQETQYFGPGTRLLVL.

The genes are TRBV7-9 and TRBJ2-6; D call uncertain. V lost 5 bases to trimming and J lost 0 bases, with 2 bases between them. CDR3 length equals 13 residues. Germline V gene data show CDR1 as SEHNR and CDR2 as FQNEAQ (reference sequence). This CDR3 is CASSRSGANVLTF. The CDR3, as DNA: TGTGCCAGCAGCCGCTCTGGGGCCAACGTCCTGACTTTC. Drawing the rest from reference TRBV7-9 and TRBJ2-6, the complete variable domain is DTGVSQNPRHKITKRGQNVTFRCDPISEHNRLYWYRQTLGQGPEFLTYFQNEAQLEKSRLLSDRFSAERPKGSFSTLEIQRTEQGDSAMYLCASSRSGANVLTFGAGSRLTVL.

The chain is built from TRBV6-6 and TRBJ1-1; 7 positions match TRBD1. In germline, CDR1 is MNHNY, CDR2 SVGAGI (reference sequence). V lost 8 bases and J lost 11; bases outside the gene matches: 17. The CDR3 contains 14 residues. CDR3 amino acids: CASGPTGLGQNAFF. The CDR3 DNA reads TGTGCCAGCGGCCCGACAGGGTTGGGGCAGAATGCTTTCTTT.

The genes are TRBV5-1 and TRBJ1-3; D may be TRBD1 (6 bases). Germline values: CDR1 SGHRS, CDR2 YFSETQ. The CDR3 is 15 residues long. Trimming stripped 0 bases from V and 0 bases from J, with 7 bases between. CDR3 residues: CASSLGTVSGNTIYF. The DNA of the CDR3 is TGCGCCAGCAGCTTGGGGACAGTCTCTGGAAACACCATATATTTT. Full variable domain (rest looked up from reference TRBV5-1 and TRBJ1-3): KAGVTQTPRYLIKTRGQQVTLSCSPISGHRSVSWYQQTPGQGLQFLFEYFSETQRNKGNFPGRFSGRQFSNSRSEMNVSTLELGDSALYLCASSLGTVSGNTIYFGEGSWLTVV.

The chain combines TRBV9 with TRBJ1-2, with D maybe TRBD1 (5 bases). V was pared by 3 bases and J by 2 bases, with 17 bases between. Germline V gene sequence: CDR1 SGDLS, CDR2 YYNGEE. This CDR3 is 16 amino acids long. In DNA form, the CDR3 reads TGTGCCAGCAGCGGCATTACGGGGGAGGAGAACTATGGCTACACCTTC. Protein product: CASSGITGEENYGYTF.

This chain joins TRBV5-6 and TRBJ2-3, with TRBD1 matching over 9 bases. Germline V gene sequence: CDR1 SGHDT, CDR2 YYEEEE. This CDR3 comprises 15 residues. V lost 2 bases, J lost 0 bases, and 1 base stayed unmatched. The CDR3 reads CASSFGTGSTDTQYF. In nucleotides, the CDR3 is TGTGCCAGCAGCTTCGGGACAGGGAGCACAGATACGCAGTATTTT. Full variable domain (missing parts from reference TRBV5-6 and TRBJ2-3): DAGVTQSPTHLIKTRGQQVTLRCSPKSGHDTVSWYQQALGQGPQFIFQYYEEEERQRGNFPDRFSGHQFPNYSSELNVNALLLGDSALYLCASSFGTGSTDTQYFGPGTRLTVL.

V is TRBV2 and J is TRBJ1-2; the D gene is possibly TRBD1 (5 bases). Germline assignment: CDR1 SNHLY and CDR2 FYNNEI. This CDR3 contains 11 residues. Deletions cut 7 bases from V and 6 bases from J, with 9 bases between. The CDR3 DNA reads TGTGCCAGCATTAGGGGTAATGGCTACACCTTC. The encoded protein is CASIRGNGYTF.

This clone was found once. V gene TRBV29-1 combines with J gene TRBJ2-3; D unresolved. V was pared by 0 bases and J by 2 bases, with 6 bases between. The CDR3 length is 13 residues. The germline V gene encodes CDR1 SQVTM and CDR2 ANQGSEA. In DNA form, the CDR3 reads TGCAGCGTTGAAGACAAATCCACAGATACGCAGTATTTT. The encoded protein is CSVEDKSTDTQYF.

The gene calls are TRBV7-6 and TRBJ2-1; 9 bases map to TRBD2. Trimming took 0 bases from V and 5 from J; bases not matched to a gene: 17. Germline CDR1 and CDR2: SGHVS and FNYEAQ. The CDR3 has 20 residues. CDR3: CASSLAPLGAGGTSDNEQFF. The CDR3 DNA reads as TGTGCCAGCAGCTTAGCCCCGTTGGGGGCGGGAGGGACCTCGGACAATGAGCAGTTCTTC.

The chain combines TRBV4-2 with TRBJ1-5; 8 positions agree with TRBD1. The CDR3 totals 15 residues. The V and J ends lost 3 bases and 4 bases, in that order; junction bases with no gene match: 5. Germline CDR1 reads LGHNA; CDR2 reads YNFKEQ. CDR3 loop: CASSQRGQVNQPQHF. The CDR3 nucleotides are TGTGCCAGCAGCCAGAGGGGACAGGTTAATCAGCCCCAGCATTTT.

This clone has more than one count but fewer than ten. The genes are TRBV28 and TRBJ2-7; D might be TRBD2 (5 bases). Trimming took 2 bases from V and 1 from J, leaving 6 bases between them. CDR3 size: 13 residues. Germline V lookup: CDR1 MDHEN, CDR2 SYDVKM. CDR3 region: CASSLRGSYEQYF. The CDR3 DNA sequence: TGTGCCAGCAGTTTACGGGGTTCCTACGAGCAGTACTTC.

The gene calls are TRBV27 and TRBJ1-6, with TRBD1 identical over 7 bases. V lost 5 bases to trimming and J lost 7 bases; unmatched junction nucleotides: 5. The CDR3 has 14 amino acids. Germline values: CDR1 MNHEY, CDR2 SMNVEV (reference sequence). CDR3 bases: TGTGCCAGCAGTGCCGACAGGGTCAATTCACCCCTCCACTTT. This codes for CASSADRVNSPLHF.

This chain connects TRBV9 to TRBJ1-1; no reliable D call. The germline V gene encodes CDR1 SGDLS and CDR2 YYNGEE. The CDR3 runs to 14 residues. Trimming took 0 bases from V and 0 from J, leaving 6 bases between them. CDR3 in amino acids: CASSVELMNTEAFF. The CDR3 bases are TGTGCCAGCAGCGTAGAACTTATGAACACTGAAGCTTTCTTT.

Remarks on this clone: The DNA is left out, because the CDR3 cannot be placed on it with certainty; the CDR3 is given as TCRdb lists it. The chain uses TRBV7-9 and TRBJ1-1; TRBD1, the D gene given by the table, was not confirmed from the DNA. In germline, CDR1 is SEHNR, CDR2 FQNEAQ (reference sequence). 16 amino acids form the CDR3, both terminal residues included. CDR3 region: CASILGLGQGVTEAFF.

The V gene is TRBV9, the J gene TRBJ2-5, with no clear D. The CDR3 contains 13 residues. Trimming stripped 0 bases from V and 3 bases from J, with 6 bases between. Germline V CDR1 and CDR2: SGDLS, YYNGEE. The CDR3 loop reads CASSVDPEETQYF. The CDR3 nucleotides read TGTGCCAGCAGCGTAGATCCGGAAGAGACCCAGTACTTC.

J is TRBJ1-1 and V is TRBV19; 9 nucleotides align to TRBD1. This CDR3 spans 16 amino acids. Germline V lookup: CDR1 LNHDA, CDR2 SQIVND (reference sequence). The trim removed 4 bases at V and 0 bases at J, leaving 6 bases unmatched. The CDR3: CASSRGQGFMNTEAFF. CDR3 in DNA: TGTGCCAGTAGTAGGGGACAGGGATTTATGAACACTGAAGCTTTCTTT.

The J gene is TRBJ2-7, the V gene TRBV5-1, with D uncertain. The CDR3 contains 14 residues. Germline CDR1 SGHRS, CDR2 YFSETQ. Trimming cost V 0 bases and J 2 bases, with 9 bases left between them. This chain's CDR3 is CASSLEVATYEQYF. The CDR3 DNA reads TGCGCCAGCAGCTTGGAGGTAGCCACCTACGAGCAGTACTTC.

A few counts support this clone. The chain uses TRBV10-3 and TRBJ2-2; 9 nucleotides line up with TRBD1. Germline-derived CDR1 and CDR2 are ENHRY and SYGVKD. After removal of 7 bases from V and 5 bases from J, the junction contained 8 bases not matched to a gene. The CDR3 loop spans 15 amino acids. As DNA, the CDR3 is TGTGCCATCACAACCGGGACAGGGAGGACCGGGGAGCTGTTTTTT. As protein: CAITTGTGRTGELFF.

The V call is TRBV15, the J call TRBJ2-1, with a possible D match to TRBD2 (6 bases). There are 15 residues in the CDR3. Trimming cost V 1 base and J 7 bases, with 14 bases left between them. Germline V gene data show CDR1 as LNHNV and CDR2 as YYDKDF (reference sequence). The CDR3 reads CATSRGGRDLNEQFF. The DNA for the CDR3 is TGTGCCACCAGCAGAGGAGGGCGGGATCTAAATGAGCAGTTCTTC.